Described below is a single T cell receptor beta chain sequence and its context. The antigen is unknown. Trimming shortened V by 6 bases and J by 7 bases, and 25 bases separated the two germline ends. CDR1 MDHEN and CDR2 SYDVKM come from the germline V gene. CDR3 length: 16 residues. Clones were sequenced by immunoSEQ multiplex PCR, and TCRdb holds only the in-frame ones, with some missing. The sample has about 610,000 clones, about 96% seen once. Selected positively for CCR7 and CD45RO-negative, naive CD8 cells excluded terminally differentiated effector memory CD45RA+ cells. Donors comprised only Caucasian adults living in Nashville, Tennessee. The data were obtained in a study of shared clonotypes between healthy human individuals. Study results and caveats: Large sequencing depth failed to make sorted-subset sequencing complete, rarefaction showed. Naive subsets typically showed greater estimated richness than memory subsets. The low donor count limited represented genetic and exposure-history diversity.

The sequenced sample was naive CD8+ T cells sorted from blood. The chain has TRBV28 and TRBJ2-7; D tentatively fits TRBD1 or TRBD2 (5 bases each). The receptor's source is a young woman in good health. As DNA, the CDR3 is TGTGCCAGCAGGCCGGAACAACGGGACGCTCTTTGGGAGCAGTACTTC. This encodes CASRPEQRDALWEQYF. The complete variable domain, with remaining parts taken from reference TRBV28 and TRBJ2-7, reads DVKVTQSSRYLVKRTGEKVFLECVQDMDHENMFWYRQDPGLGLRLIYFSYDVKMKEKGDIPEGYSVSREKKERFSLILESASTNQTSMYLCASRPEQRDALWEQYFGPGTRLTVT.